Described below is a single TCR beta chain sequence and its context. This specimen belongs to a study of blood T cell repertoires in COVID-19. The overall study: Sample material is recorded as cDNA or gDNA derived from T cells, B-cell-depleted T cells, or PBMCs.

The CDR3 is 16 residues long. V lost 4 bases, J lost 4 bases, and 11 bases stayed unmatched. Germline CDR1 ENHRY, CDR2 SYGVKD. Per the study methods: The assay estimated nucleated cells by amplifying reference gene primers. Here immunoSEQ multiplex PCR was the method, and the copy in TCRdb shows in-frame clones only, minus some. The V and J calls and clone size come from that table; D and trimming were worked out from the DNA. The sample has roughly 390,000 clones, 87% seen once; the top ten hold about 10%. The specimen was peripheral blood. The clonotype originates from a woman aged 25-40 years with COVID-19, enrolled during active disease. V is TRBV10-3 and J is TRBJ2-5, with 8 nucleotides matching TRBD2. CDR3 DNA: TGTGCCATCAGTGCCGGAAGGACTAGCATTGTAGAGACCCAGTACTTC. Its translation is CAISAGRTSIVETQYF.